Below are 22 T cell receptor beta chains sequenced from a single sample in a study of tumor-infiltrating lymphocytes in primary liver carcinoma. Both blood RNA, taken from unsorted whole blood, and germline DNA were extracted. Priming with a constant-region primer yielded TCR beta cDNA from 450 to 550 ng total RNA. Three-round nested multiplex PCR performed with slightly modified ARM-PCR produced the TCR beta libraries. TRBV1-TRBV30 forward and Cbeta reverse primers drove the first two approximately 10-cycle rounds. MiXCR, run by TCRdb on the multiplex PCR reads, gives a single entry per CDR3 protein. Here the sample spans fewer than 250,000 distinct CDR3 sequences, 65% being singletons. Sequenced sample: peripheral blood. Source of these receptors: a woman aged 55-75 years with primary liver carcinoma and hepatitis B virus infection.

CDR3 bases: TGTGCCAGCAGCCGACTGGGTACATACCTCTATGGCTACACCTTC. It translates to CASSRLGTYLYGYTF. This rearrangement joins TRBV11-2 to TRBJ1-2; D is undetermined. There are 15 residues in the CDR3. Between the trimmed V and J ends, which lost 5 bases and 4 bases, there was a span of 17 bases. The germline CDR1 and CDR2 sequences are SGHAT and FQNNGV.

A word on this clonotype: A read error may explain this, as a much larger clone is one base away. V is TRBV10-1 and J is TRBJ2-2; no clear D. This CDR3 contains 13 residues. Germline assignment: CDR1 WNHNN and CDR2 SYGVQD (reference sequence). CDR3 DNA: TGCGCCACCAGTGCCCCGGACCGCGGGGAGCTGTTTTTT. It translates to CATSAPDRGELFF.

Of note for this clonotype: Here the CDR3 omits its conserved ending phenylalanine or tryptophan, so a read error is the likely source. The DNA is omitted, as the CDR3 cannot be located on it reliably, and the CDR3 follows TCRdb's listing. The chain links TRBV14 to TRBJ2-7; TRBD1 is the table's D call, not checked against the DNA. The CDR3 is 13 residues long, counting both termini. CDR1 and CDR2 (germline): SGHDN, FVKESK. CDR3 amino acids: CASSPDRAYEKYY.

This clonotype was counted a single time. This may come from a read error, since a much larger clone is one base off. The chain uses TRBV6-2 or TRBV6-3 and TRBJ1-5; D may be TRBD1 (5 bases). V lost 2 bases to trimming and J lost 7 bases, with 15 bases between them. CDR1 and CDR2 (germline): MNHEY, SVGEGT. The CDR3 consists of 15 residues. CDR3 in amino acids: CASSYRTGHKQPQHF. In DNA, the CDR3 is TGTGCCAGCAGTTACAGGACGGGGCACAAACAGCCCCAGCATTTT.

The chain couples TRBV28 to TRBJ2-1; D perhaps matches TRBD1 (6 bases). CDR1 is MDHEN and CDR2 is SYDVKM in the germline V gene. The CDR3 has 16 amino acids. V shed 1 base and J shed 5 bases, with 15 bases lying between them. CDR3 amino acids: CASSLFVGTSNNEQFF. The CDR3 region has the DNA TGTGCCAGCAGTTTATTTGTCGGGACATCGAACAATGAGCAGTTCTTC.

In this sample, this clonotype turned up many times. The chain is built from TRBV29-1 and TRBJ2-3, with 9 bases fitting TRBD2. The CDR3 consists of 15 residues. V lost 7 bases to trimming and J lost 4 bases; unmatched junction nucleotides: 12. Germline CDR1 reads SQVTM; CDR2 reads ANQGSEA. CDR3 bases: TGCAGCGCAACCGATAGCGGGAGAGGGGCAGATACGCAGTATTTT. Protein: CSATDSGRGADTQYF.

As concerns this clonotype: One end of the junction varies from germline; a read error may be responsible. The chain links TRBV29-1 to TRBJ2-2; TRBD2 is a possible D gene (5 bases). Germline CDR1 SQVTM, CDR2 ANQGSEA. The CDR3 is 14 residues long. The CDR3 coding sequence is TGCAGCGCCACGACGTCCTTGAACACCGGGGAACTGTTTTTT. Amino acid sequence: CSATTSLNTGELFF.

For this clonotype: It may be a read error: a sequence one base away is much more abundant. The V call is TRBV6-5, the J call TRBJ1-3; TRBD1 matches 7 bases. Per germline, CDR1 MNHEY and CDR2 SVGAGI. The trim removed 7 bases at V and 2 bases at J, leaving 14 bases unmatched. CDR3 length equals 17 residues. The CDR3 DNA reads as TGTGCCAGCAATTCCAGACAGGGAAGTGTCGCTGGAAACACCATATATTTT. This codes for CASNSRQGSVAGNTIYF.

As concerns this clonotype: One junction end disagrees with the germline gene, perhaps due to a read error. The gene calls are TRBV11-3 and TRBJ1-1, with 7 bases matching TRBD1. The germline CDR1 and CDR2 sequences are SGHNT and YENEEA. The CDR3 spans 15 residues. As DNA, the CDR3 is TGTGCCAGCAGCGGCCGGGGACAGACGAACACTGAAGTTTTCTTT. Translation: CASSGRGQTNTEVFF.

The chain uses TRBV11-2 and TRBJ2-1, with TRBD2 matching over 7 bases. The V and J ends lost 5 bases and 3 bases, in that order; junction bases with no gene match: 10. The V gene's germline CDR1 is SGHAT and CDR2 FQNNGV. The CDR3 loop spans 16 amino acids. CDR3 loop: CASSPFRASGYNEQFF. DNA of the CDR3: TGTGCCAGCAGCCCCTTTCGGGCTAGCGGCTACAATGAGCAGTTCTTC.

CDR3 protein: CATAKGQGMNTEAFF. CDR3 DNA sequence: TGTGCCACCGCTAAGGGACAGGGAATGAACACTGAAGCTTTCTTT. The V and J genes are TRBV24-1 and TRBJ1-1; TRBD1 matches at 9 bases. The CDR3 sequence is 15 residues long. After removal of 9 bases from V and 0 bases from J, the junction contained 7 bases not matched to a gene. CDR1 and CDR2 from the germline V gene are KGHDR and SFDVKD.

This clonotype showed up many times. The chain has TRBV12-3 or TRBV12-4 and TRBJ2-7; possible D gene TRBD2, 5 bases. This CDR3 region has 12 residues. V was clipped by 7 bases and J by 5 bases, with 12 bases between them. CDR3 protein: CASTSRLHEQYF. For the CDR3, the DNA is TGTGCCAGCACTAGCCGGCTCCACGAGCAGTACTTC.

V is TRBV4-2 and J is TRBJ1-4; no reliable D call. Germline CDR1 reads LGHNA; CDR2 reads YNFKEQ. With 5 bases removed from V and 7 bases from J, the gap between germline ends came to 14 bases. The CDR3 sequence is 14 residues long. The CDR3 protein is CASSRSVEGEKLFF. The CDR3 region has the DNA TGTGCCAGCAGCAGGAGCGTGGAGGGTGAAAAACTGTTTTTT.

Regarding this clonotype: This may come from a read error, since a much larger clone is one base off. The chain combines TRBV6-5 with TRBJ1-2; a weak D match, TRBD1 (5 bases). There are 15 residues in the CDR3. Germline values: CDR1 MNHEY, CDR2 SVGAGI. The CDR3, as DNA: TGTGCCAGCAGTTACACCGGGGACGGAATCTATGGCAACACCTTC. This codes for CASSYTGDGIYGNTF.

This chain joins TRBV28 and TRBJ2-5; D possibly corresponds to TRBD1 (6 bases). Per the germline V gene, CDR1 is MDHEN and CDR2 is SYDVKM. The CDR3 extends over 15 amino acids. The ends were cut back, 3 bases at V and 5 bases at J, with 16 bases in the middle. The CDR3 region is CASSLPAQGRETQYF. In DNA, the CDR3 is TGTGCCAGCAGTTTGCCCGCACAGGGAAGGGAGACCCAGTACTTC. The variable domain in full, completed from reference TRBV28 and TRBJ2-5, reads DVKVTQSSRYLVKRTGEKVFLECVQDMDHENMFWYRQDPGLGLRLIYFSYDVKMKEKGDIPEGYSVSREKKERFSLILESASTNQTSMYLCASSLPAQGRETQYFGPGTRLLVL.

As regards this clonotype: One junction end disagrees with the germline gene, perhaps due to a read error. The chain has TRBV11-3 and TRBJ2-7; a possible D gene is TRBD1 (6 bases). The CDR3 runs 14 residues. Germline values: CDR1 SGHNT, CDR2 YENEEA. This chain's CDR3 is CANSSTGSAYEQYF. The CDR3 nucleotides are TGTGCCAACAGCTCGACAGGATCTGCCTACGAGCAATACTTC.

As to this clonotype: A much more abundant neighbour one base away suggests this may be a read error. This sequence joins TRBV6-5 and TRBJ1-5, with D maybe TRBD1 (5 bases). The CDR3 contains 15 residues. Germline CDR1 and CDR2: MNHEY and SVGAGI. CDR3 sequence (DNA): TGTGCCAGCAGTTACTCGCGGGGGGATAATCAGCTCCAGCATTTT. Translated: CASSYSRGDNQLQHF.

This clonotype appeared a few times. The rearrangement links TRBV30 to TRBJ1-5; 9 bases match TRBD1. V was clipped by 0 bases and J by 2 bases; unmatched bases: 2. This CDR3 has 15 amino acids. Germline V gives CDR1 GTSNPN, CDR2 SVGIG (reference sequence). CDR3 nucleotides: TGTGCCTGGAGTGTCGACAGGGGGGGCAATCAGCCCCAGCATTTT. It specifies CAWSVDRGGNQPQHF.

A remark on this clonotype: At one boundary the junction diverges from the germline segment, which might be a read error. The chain joins TRBV6-5 to TRBJ1-5; TRBD1 might be the D (5 bases). Germline V gives CDR1 MNHEY, CDR2 SVGAGI. The CDR3 spans 15 residues. The CDR3 nucleotides read TGTGCAAGCAGCCTGGGCGGGGACGGCAATCAGTCCCAGCATTTT. Protein: CASSLGGDGNQSQHF.

The chain joins TRBV5-1 to TRBJ1-2; D gene unclear. V lost 4 bases, J lost 2 bases, and 12 bases lay in between. Per the germline V gene, CDR1 is SGHRS and CDR2 is YFSETQ. The CDR3 loop spans 14 amino acids. This CDR3 reads CASSGGLRNYGYTF. The CDR3 coding sequence is TGCGCCAGCAGCGGCGGACTGAGAAACTATGGCTACACCTTC.

The genes are TRBV30 and TRBJ1-1, with D maybe TRBD1 (5 bases). Between the trimmed V and J ends, which lost 5 bases and 5 bases, there was a span of 18 bases. Germline values: CDR1 GTSNPN, CDR2 SVGIG (reference sequence). The CDR3 loop spans 14 amino acids. The CDR3: CAWLEDVGRTEAFF. In DNA form, the CDR3 reads TGTGCCTGGCTGGAGGATGTGGGGCGTACTGAAGCTTTCTTT.

The chain carries TRBV7-2 and TRBJ2-1; the D gene could be TRBD1 or TRBD2 (5 bases each). This CDR3 is built from 16 residues. CDR1 and CDR2 (germline): SGHTA, FQGNSA. Trimming took 5 bases from V and 8 from J, leaving 22 bases between them. The CDR3 here is CASSRRTGPLSDEQFF. The CDR3 nucleotides read TGTGCCAGCAGCCGACGAACGGGACCCCTTTCGGATGAGCAGTTCTTC.